The 23 T cell receptor beta chains listed next were all sequenced from one sample in a study of T cells in Graves' hyperthyroidism and ophthalmopathy. TCR beta CDR3 regions were amplified from RNA transcripts. First-round RT-PCR of the TCR CDR3 relied on the HTBI primer set. Each CDR3 protein is one row after TCRdb ran MiXCR on the multiplex PCR reads. The table lists around 300,000 distinct CDR3 sequences, approximately 15% of them singletons. The specimen was blood. The receptors originated from a woman aged 30 to 39 with Graves' hyperthyroidism.

The rearrangement joins TRBV27 to TRBJ2-7, with 8 nucleotides matching TRBD1. Germline V gene sequence: CDR1 MNHEY, CDR2 SMNVEV (reference sequence). Germline trimming cut 10 bases from V and 4 bases from J; bases unmatched to any gene: 9. The length of the CDR3 is 13 residues. The CDR3 region is CAIQGQGEYEQYF. CDR3 sequence (DNA): TGTGCCATCCAAGGACAGGGAGAATACGAGCAGTACTTC.

This clonotype was counted between two and nine times. This chain links TRBV5-6 with TRBJ2-1; 12 bases line up with TRBD1. The CDR3 totals 13 residues. After removal of 4 bases from V and 11 bases from J, the junction contained 4 bases not matched to a gene. The germline V gene encodes CDR1 SGHDT and CDR2 YYEEEE. The chain's CDR3 is CASSAGTGGQQFF. DNA of the CDR3: TGTGCCAGCAGCGCCGGGACAGGGGGCCAGCAGTTCTTC. The whole variable domain, filled in from reference TRBV5-6 and TRBJ2-1, reads DAGVTQSPTHLIKTRGQQVTLRCSPKSGHDTVSWYQQALGQGPQFIFQYYEEEERQRGNFPDRFSGHQFPNYSSELNVNALLLGDSALYLCASSAGTGGQQFFGPGTRLTVL.

This clonotype was seen ten or more times. V is TRBV7-2 and J is TRBJ1-4; possible D gene TRBD1, 5 bases. The V gene lost 2 bases and the J gene lost 3 bases, with 13 bases spanning the gap. Germline-derived CDR1 and CDR2 are SGHTA and FQGNSA. This CDR3 is built from 16 residues. The CDR3: CASSLSLGTANEKLFF. The DNA of the CDR3 is TGTGCCAGCAGCTTATCGCTGGGGACGGCTAATGAAAAACTGTTTTTT.

In this sample, this clonotype turned up many times. The rearrangement uses TRBV5-4 and TRBJ2-1, with D tentatively TRBD1 or TRBD2 (7 bases each). Germline V CDR1 and CDR2: SGHNT, YYREEE (reference sequence). Trimming left V 1 base short and J 8 bases short, with 16 bases between. The CDR3 runs 15 residues. CDR3 loop: CASSLFISGGDEQFF. CDR3 sequence (DNA): TGTGCCAGCAGCTTGTTCATATCAGGGGGGGATGAGCAGTTCTTC.

V and J are TRBV10-3 and TRBJ2-1; D ambiguous. Between the trimmed V and J ends, which lost 8 bases and 5 bases, there was a span of 13 bases. This CDR3 is 13 amino acids long. The germline gives CDR1 ENHRY, CDR2 SYGVKD. The CDR3 DNA reads TGTGCCATCGGGTCTAATCGGGACAATGAGCAGTTCTTC. As protein: CAIGSNRDNEQFF.

CDR3 bases: TGTGCCAGTAGTATAGATCCATGGCCCCAGCATTTT. Its protein product is CASSIDPWPQHF. This rearrangement joins TRBV19 to TRBJ1-5; D gene uncertain. The CDR3 sequence is 12 residues long. V was trimmed by 0 bases and J by 9 bases, leaving 6 bases between them. From germline, CDR1 is LNHDA and CDR2 SQIVND (reference sequence).

The CDR3 coding sequence is TGTGCCAGCTCACCGGCATGGGGGCGCAGGCACGAGCAGTACTTC. Amino acid sequence: CASSPAWGRRHEQYF. This chain joins TRBV18 and TRBJ2-7; D is possibly TRBD1 (6 bases). The CDR3 runs 15 residues. V was shortened by 3 bases and J by 5 bases, with 17 bases between the two germline ends. The germline CDR1 and CDR2 sequences are KGHSH and LQKENI.

This clonotype was counted only a few times. The chain employs TRBV6-5 and TRBJ1-6; D is unresolved. The CDR3 contains 13 residues. Germline loops: CDR1 MNHEY, CDR2 SVGAGI. V gave up 0 bases and J gave up 15 bases, with 12 bases separating them. The CDR3 spells CASSYSGVRLLHF. The CDR3 DNA is TGTGCCAGCAGTTACTCCGGGGTACGGCTCCTCCACTTT.

This clonotype came up many times. V and J are TRBV11-1 and TRBJ2-1; 13 bases are a match to TRBD2. CDR1 is SGHAT, CDR2 FQDESV, per germline (reference sequence). Trimming removed 7 bases from V and 12 bases from J; junction bases left unmatched: 9. This CDR3 contains 14 residues. The CDR3 coding sequence is TGTGCCAGCACCCCGGGACTAGCGGGAAATATGCAGTTCTTC. Amino acid sequence: CASTPGLAGNMQFF.

The V call is TRBV4-2, the J call TRBJ2-7, with TRBD2 matching over 8 bases. With V trimmed by 6 bases and J by 5 bases, 12 bases remained unmatched. CDR1 LGHNA and CDR2 YNFKEQ come from the germline V gene. This CDR3 comprises 15 residues. The CDR3 loop reads CASRTEASGSDEQYF. CDR3 sequence (DNA): TGTGCCAGCAGAACAGAGGCGAGCGGGAGCGACGAGCAGTACTTC.

This clonotype occurred many times. The CDR3 spells CASRLAGVEAFF. CDR3 in DNA: TGTGCCAGCCGACTAGCTGGAGTTGAAGCTTTCTTT. The chain has TRBV12-3 or TRBV12-4 and TRBJ1-1; no clear D. Trimming left V 8 bases short and J 7 bases short, with 14 bases between. There are 12 residues in the CDR3.

This sequence joins TRBV6-1 and TRBJ1-4; TRBD1 might be the D (5 bases). The germline V and J ends were trimmed by 11 bases and 6 bases, with 22 bases remaining between them. The CDR3 loop spans 15 amino acids. Germline V gene data show CDR1 as MNHNS and CDR2 as SASEGT. The CDR3 loop reads CAVKRGPQPDEKLFF. The CDR3 DNA is TGTGCCGTCAAGAGGGGTCCACAGCCGGATGAAAAACTGTTTTTT.

V gene TRBV27 combines with J gene TRBJ2-7; 10 bases align to TRBD2. The germline gives CDR1 MNHEY, CDR2 SMNVEV (reference sequence). Losses at the gene ends were 4 bases for V and 0 bases for J; bases not matched to a gene: 9. CDR3 length: 17 residues. CDR3 nucleotide sequence: TGTGCCAGCAGTTCCAGCACTAGCGGGACCTCCTCCTACGAGCAGTACTTC. Protein: CASSSSTSGTSSYEQYF.

On this clonotype: This may come from a read error, since a much larger clone is one base off. J is TRBJ2-5 and V is TRBV7-9, with D possibly matching TRBD2 (6 bases). Germline CDR1 is SEHNR and CDR2 is FQNEAQ (reference sequence). The CDR3 runs 15 residues. The CDR3 DNA reads TGTGCCGGCAGCTTAGGGCTAGCGAGTCAAGAGACCCAGTACTTC. It yields the protein CAGSLGLASQETQYF.

The CDR3 reads CASSSWSYEQYF. As DNA, the CDR3 is TGTGCCAGCAGCTCCTGGTCCTACGAGCAGTACTTC. The chain has TRBV7-8 and TRBJ2-7; no definite D call. The CDR3 covers 12 residues. Germline CDR1 SGHVS, CDR2 FQNEAQ. V lost 4 bases to trimming and J lost 1 base, with 5 bases between them.

This clonotype was counted only a few times. The chain links TRBV14 to TRBJ2-7; tentative D call: TRBD2 (5 bases). V lost 1 base and J lost 3, with 10 bases in between. The germline V gene has CDR1 SGHDN and CDR2 FVKESK. The CDR3 contains 14 residues. The CDR3 DNA is TGTGCCAGCAGCCAAGCTCGGGGATACTACGAGCAGTACTTC. It encodes CASSQARGYYEQYF.

This clonotype came up a few times. V usage is TRBV30 and J usage is TRBJ1-2; D uncertain. V lost 0 bases and J 2 bases, leaving 7 bases between the germline ends. Germline V gives CDR1 GTSNPN, CDR2 SVGIG (reference sequence). The CDR3 consists of 13 residues. CDR3 amino acids: CAWSVEGNYGYTF. The CDR3 DNA reads as TGTGCCTGGAGTGTAGAGGGAAACTATGGCTACACCTTC.

The sample holds a few counts of this clonotype. V gene TRBV20-1 combines with J gene TRBJ2-2; 9 nucleotides line up with TRBD1. J gave up 5 bases and V 6 bases, and 4 bases lay outside the gene matches. Germline assignment: CDR1 DFQATT and CDR2 SNEGSKA (reference sequence). The CDR3 length is 13 residues. The DNA of the CDR3 is TGCAGTGCCTCCGGGACAGGGACCGGGGAGCTGTTTTTT. As protein: CSASGTGTGELFF.

This chain links TRBV5-7 with TRBJ1-5, with 9 bases identical to TRBD1. TRBV5-7 is treated as an ORF (open reading frame) with a function not yet certain. With 5 bases clipped from V and 3 bases from J, the junction kept 18 bases outside the gene matches. The CDR3 consists of 19 residues. CDR3 sequence reads: CASRIEWTGEGVPNQPQHF. In DNA form, the CDR3 reads TGTGCCAGCAGAATCGAGTGGACAGGGGAAGGTGTACCCAATCAGCCCCAGCATTTT.

The CDR3 loop reads CASSVGTAQQETQYF. The CDR3 DNA reads TGTGCCAGCAGCGTCGGAACAGCCCAACAAGAGACCCAGTACTTC. V usage is TRBV9 and J usage is TRBJ2-5, with D unresolved. V was clipped by 2 bases and J by 2 bases, with 13 bases between them. From germline, CDR1 is SGDLS and CDR2 YYNGEE. The CDR3 contains 15 residues.

At least ten counts were recorded for this clonotype. CDR3 in DNA: TGTGCCAGCAGCTTGGGGGGGACAGTGGATCAGCCCCAGCATTTT. It encodes CASSLGGTVDQPQHF. The V call is TRBV5-4, the J call TRBJ1-5, with 7 nucleotides matching TRBD1. Trimming took 0 bases from V and 5 from J; bases not matched to a gene: 5. This CDR3 has 15 residues. Germline CDR1 reads SGHNT; CDR2 reads YYREEE (reference sequence).

This clonotype was counted only a few times. V and J are TRBV10-3 and TRBJ2-1, with D possibly matching TRBD2 (5 bases). The ends were cut back, 10 bases at V and 10 bases at J, with 20 bases in the middle. The CDR3 contains 13 residues. Germline V gene data show CDR1 as ENHRY and CDR2 as SYGVKD. The CDR3 spells CASAGIAGGEQFF. In DNA, the CDR3 is TGTGCCAGCGCCGGGATTGCCGGCGGGGAGCAGTTCTTC.

The chain combines TRBV7-2 with TRBJ2-3; D gene ambiguous. V was clipped by 5 bases and J by 4 bases, with 13 bases between them. The germline gives CDR1 SGHTA, CDR2 FQGNSA. This CDR3 spans 14 amino acids. CDR3 in DNA: TGTGCCAGCAGCCCAACACCGGTCGCAGATACGCAGTATTTT. The encoded protein is CASSPTPVADTQYF.